This T cell receptor (beta chain) was documented in a study of T cell responses to AZD1222 COVID-19 vaccine. About the study: Some second doses came at about 4 weeks and others at about 12 weeks; these were pooled.

Whole-study results and caveats: Recipients of AZD1222 seropositive at baseline numbered only 6 or 7. The peak T cell response came first, and repertoires were sampled only after it. With dominance at 160-218 and 743-854, vaccine-associated CD4 TCRs spanned spike.

This CDR3 is 15 amino acids long. V lost 1 base and J lost 0, with 10 bases in between. CDR1 and CDR2 (germline): SGHAT, FQNNGV. On this clone itself: Its antigen is unidentified.

Sequencing used immunoSEQ multiplex PCR; TCRdb keeps in-frame clones, though not all of them. This table holds about 110,000 clones, approximately 90% found once. Material: peripheral blood, obtained on day 0 of AZD1222 vaccination. This clonotype was obtained from an adult in good health. This chain uses TRBV11-2 with TRBJ2-7; D is possibly TRBD1 (5 bases). The CDR3 nucleotides are TGTGCCAGCAGCTTAGGCCCGACAGACTCCTACGAGCAGTACTTC. Protein product: CASSLGPTDSYEQYF.